Listed here are 15 T cell receptor beta chains from one sample, sequenced in a study of blood T cells in healthy people across ages. A sample-barcoded 5' primer and a J-beta primer mix were used in a second PCR of roughly 7 to 11 cycles. TCRdb reanalysed the 5' RACE reads using MiXCR and keeps one entry per CDR3 protein. The data show over a million distinct CDR3 sequences, roughly 43% seen once. The material sequenced was blood. Every receptor here comes from a woman aged 18-30 years in good health.

This clonotype came up a few times. This chain connects TRBV5-1 to TRBJ2-1; 11 positions match TRBD2. V shed 0 bases and J 7 bases; nucleotides not matched to a gene: 3. This CDR3 spans 15 amino acids. Germline V gives CDR1 SGHRS, CDR2 YFSETQ. CDR3 sequence: CASSLVLAGENEQFF. CDR3 nucleotide sequence: TGCGCCAGCAGCTTGGTACTAGCGGGAGAGAATGAGCAGTTCTTC. Combining the CDR3 with reference TRBV5-1 and TRBJ2-1 gives the whole variable domain KAGVTQTPRYLIKTRGQQVTLSCSPISGHRSVSWYQQTPGQGLQFLFEYFSETQRNKGNFPGRFSGRQFSNSRSEMNVSTLELGDSALYLCASSLVLAGENEQFFGPGTRLTVL.

This clonotype showed up just a few times. The chain employs TRBV2 and TRBJ2-1; 9 positions match TRBD1. V dropped 6 bases and J dropped 2; count of bases not matched to a gene: 5. The germline CDR1 and CDR2 sequences are SNHLY and FYNNEI. The CDR3 covers 15 residues. CDR3 loop: CASRGDRGTYNEQFF. The CDR3 region has the DNA TGTGCCAGCAGGGGTGACAGGGGGACCTACAATGAGCAGTTCTTC.

DNA of the CDR3: TGTGCCACCAGCAGAGATAAGACCGGGATCTATAATTCACCCCTCCACTTT. It codes for CATSRDKTGIYNSPLHF. The rearrangement joins TRBV15 to TRBJ1-6; D call uncertain. The CDR3 has 17 amino acids. Germline V gene sequence: CDR1 LNHNV, CDR2 YYDKDF (reference sequence). Trimming took 0 bases from V and 3 from J, leaving 12 bases between them. Drawing the rest from reference TRBV15 and TRBJ1-6, the complete variable domain is DAMVIQNPRYQVTQFGKPVTLSCSQTLNHNVMYWYQQKSSQAPKLLFHYYDKDFNNEADTPDNFQSRRPNTSFCFLDIRSPGLGDTAMYLCATSRDKTGIYNSPLHFGNGTRLTVT.

This clonotype was picked up a small number of times. CDR3 DNA: TGTGCCAGCAGCCAAGATCTCGGCCGGTCGACCCTCCACTTT. Its translation: CASSQDLGRSTLHF. This sequence joins TRBV4-2 and TRBJ1-6; D unresolved. Per the germline V gene, CDR1 is LGHNA and CDR2 is YNFKEQ. The CDR3 length is 14 residues. V lost 0 bases, J lost 14 bases, and 14 bases lay in between.

In its sample, this clonotype was seen a few times. The genes are TRBV27 and TRBJ1-5; no clear D. This CDR3 region has 10 residues. Trimming took off 9 bases at V and 6 bases at J, with 6 bases between the two ends. Germline V lookup: CDR1 MNHEY, CDR2 SMNVEV (reference sequence). This CDR3 is CARPSQPQHF. CDR3 in DNA: TGTGCCAGACCGAGTCAGCCCCAGCATTTT.

CDR3 protein: CASSLNPGRDSTDTQYF. In DNA form, the CDR3 reads TGTGCCAGCAGCTTGAATCCAGGACGGGACAGCACAGATACGCAGTATTTT. V usage is TRBV5-6 and J usage is TRBJ2-3; D could derive from TRBD1 or TRBD2 (5 bases each). Germline V CDR1 and CDR2: SGHDT, YYEEEE. V gave up 1 base and J gave up 0 bases, with 15 bases separating them. The CDR3 contains 17 residues.

This clonotype was picked up a small number of times. The chain recombines TRBV20-1 with TRBJ2-7; 8 bases fit TRBD2. V was pared by 5 bases and J by 3 bases, with 9 bases of the junction left unmatched. The CDR3 spans 14 residues. Germline CDR1 is DFQATT and CDR2 is SNEGSKA (reference sequence). CDR3 sequence: CSAPGRAGVYEQYF. DNA of the CDR3: TGCAGTGCTCCAGGACGAGCGGGGGTCTACGAGCAGTACTTC.

The V gene is TRBV7-8, the J gene TRBJ2-5, with D tentatively TRBD1 (6 bases). Germline assignment: CDR1 SGHVS and CDR2 FQNEAQ. Trimming removed 3 bases from V and 3 bases from J, with 17 bases in between. This CDR3 has 16 residues. Written as DNA, the CDR3 is TGTGCCAGCAGCTTGGGGGCCGGGACCGCTGAAGAGACCCAGTACTTC. It encodes CASSLGAGTAEETQYF.

This chain joins TRBV5-5 and TRBJ1-5; possibly TRBD1 for D (6 bases). The CDR3 consists of 14 residues. Germline CDR1 SGHKS, CDR2 YYEKEE (reference sequence). Trimming removed 4 bases at V and 3 bases at J, with 11 bases between. The CDR3 reads CASSVGGNNQPQHF. The CDR3, as DNA: TGTGCCAGCAGCGTCGGGGGCAACAATCAGCCCCAGCATTTT.

The chain recombines TRBV7-3 with TRBJ2-1; tentative D call: TRBD1 (5 bases). Trimming took 1 base from V and 3 from J, leaving 10 bases between them. Germline assignment: CDR1 SGHTA and CDR2 FQGTGA. The length of the CDR3 is 15 residues. The CDR3 nucleotides are TGTGCCAGCAGCTTAATGCCAGGGAACTACAATGAGCAGTTCTTC. It codes for CASSLMPGNYNEQFF. Filled out from reference TRBV7-3 and TRBJ2-1, the complete variable domain reads GAGVSQTPSNKVTEKGKYVELRCDPISGHTALYWYRQSLGQGPEFLIYFQGTGAADDSGLPNDRFFAVRPEGSVSTLKIQRTERGDSAVYLCASSLMPGNYNEQFFGPGTRLTVL.

The chain combines TRBV6-5 with TRBJ2-7; a possible D gene is TRBD1 (7 bases). CDR1 is MNHEY and CDR2 is SVGAGI in the germline V gene. V was pared by 6 bases and J by 4 bases, with 13 bases between. This CDR3 comprises 13 residues. The CDR3, as DNA: TGTGCCAGCAGGGAGGGGGCGCGGTACGAGCAGTACTTC. It is translated as CASREGARYEQYF.

For this clonotype: At one boundary the junction diverges from the germline segment, which might be a read error. The chain has TRBV9 and TRBJ2-7; a weak D match, TRBD1 (6 bases). CDR3 size: 14 residues. Germline assignment: CDR1 SGDLS and CDR2 YYNGEE. CDR3 residues: CANSRQALSYEQYF. CDR3 nucleotide sequence: TGTGCCAACAGCCGACAGGCCCTCTCCTACGAGCAGTACTTC.

This sequence joins TRBV18 and TRBJ2-7; D may be TRBD2 (6 bases). V shed 3 bases and J shed 3 bases, with 15 bases lying between them. CDR1 and CDR2 from the germline V gene are KGHSH and LQKENI. This CDR3 is built from 15 residues. This CDR3 is CASSPQGPGDYEQYF. The CDR3 region has the DNA TGTGCCAGCTCACCCCAGGGACCGGGGGACTACGAGCAGTACTTC.

This clonotype was seen a few times. V usage is TRBV6-1 and J usage is TRBJ1-5; tentative D call: TRBD1 (6 bases). Trimming took off 2 bases at V and 4 bases at J, with 15 bases between the two ends. This CDR3 has 16 amino acids. Germline V gives CDR1 MNHNS, CDR2 SASEGT. The CDR3 coding sequence is TGTGCCAGCAGTGAAAGGAAGAAGGGGGGAAATCAGCCCCAGCATTTT. Encoded protein: CASSERKKGGNQPQHF.

Turning to this clonotype: One junction end disagrees with the germline gene, perhaps due to a read error. J is TRBJ2-3 and V is TRBV6-2 or TRBV6-3; the D is unclear. This CDR3 is 15 amino acids long. The germline CDR1 and CDR2 sequences are MNHEY and SVGEGT. In DNA form, the CDR3 reads TGTGCCGGCAGAGGCCCCACTACTTTTCGGGATACGCAGTATTTT. It encodes CAGRGPTTFRDTQYF.